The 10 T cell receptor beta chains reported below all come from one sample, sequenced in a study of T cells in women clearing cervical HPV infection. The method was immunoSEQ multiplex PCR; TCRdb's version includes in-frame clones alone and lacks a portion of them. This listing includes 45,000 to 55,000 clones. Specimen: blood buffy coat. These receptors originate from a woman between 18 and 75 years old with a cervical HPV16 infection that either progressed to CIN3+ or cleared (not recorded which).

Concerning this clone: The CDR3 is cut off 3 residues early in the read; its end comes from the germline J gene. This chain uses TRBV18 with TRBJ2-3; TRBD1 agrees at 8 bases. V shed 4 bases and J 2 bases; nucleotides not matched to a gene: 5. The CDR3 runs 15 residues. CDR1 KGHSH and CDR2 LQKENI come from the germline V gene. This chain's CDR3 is CASSQRTGSTDTQYF. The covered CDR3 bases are TGTGCCAGCTCACAAAGGACAGGGTCCACAGATACG.

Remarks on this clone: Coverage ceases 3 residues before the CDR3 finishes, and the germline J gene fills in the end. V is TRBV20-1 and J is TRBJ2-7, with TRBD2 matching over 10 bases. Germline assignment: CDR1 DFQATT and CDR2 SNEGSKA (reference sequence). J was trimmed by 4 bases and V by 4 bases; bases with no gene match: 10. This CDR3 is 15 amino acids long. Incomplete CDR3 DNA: TGCAGTGCTACAACTTCTAGCGGGAGAAAATACGAG. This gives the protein CSATTSSGRKYE. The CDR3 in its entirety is CSATTSSGRKYEQYF.

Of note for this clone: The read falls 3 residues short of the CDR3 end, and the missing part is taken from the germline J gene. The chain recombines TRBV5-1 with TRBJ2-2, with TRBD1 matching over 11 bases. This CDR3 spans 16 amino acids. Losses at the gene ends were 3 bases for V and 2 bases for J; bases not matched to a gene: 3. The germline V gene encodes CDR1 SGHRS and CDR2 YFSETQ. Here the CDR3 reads CASSSWTGGNTGELFF. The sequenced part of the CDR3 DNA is TGCGCCAGCAGCTCTTGGACAGGGGGCAACACCGGGGAG.

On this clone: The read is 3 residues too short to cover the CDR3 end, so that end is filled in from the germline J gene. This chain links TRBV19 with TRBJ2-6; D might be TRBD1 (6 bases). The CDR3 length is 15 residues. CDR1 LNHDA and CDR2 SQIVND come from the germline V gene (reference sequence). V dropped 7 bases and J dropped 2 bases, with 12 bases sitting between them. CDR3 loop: CASTPGGPGANVLTF. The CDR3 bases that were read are TGTGCCAGTACCCCTGGGGGCCCTGGGGCCAACGTC.

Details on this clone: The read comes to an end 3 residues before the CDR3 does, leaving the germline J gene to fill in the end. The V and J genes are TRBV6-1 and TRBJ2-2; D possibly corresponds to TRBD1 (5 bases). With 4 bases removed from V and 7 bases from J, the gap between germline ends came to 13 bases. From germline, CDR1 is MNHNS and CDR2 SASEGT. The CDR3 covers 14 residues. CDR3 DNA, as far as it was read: TGTGCCAGCAGTGTCGGCAGGGCTATCGGGGAG. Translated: CASSVGRAIGE. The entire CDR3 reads CASSVGRAIGELFF.

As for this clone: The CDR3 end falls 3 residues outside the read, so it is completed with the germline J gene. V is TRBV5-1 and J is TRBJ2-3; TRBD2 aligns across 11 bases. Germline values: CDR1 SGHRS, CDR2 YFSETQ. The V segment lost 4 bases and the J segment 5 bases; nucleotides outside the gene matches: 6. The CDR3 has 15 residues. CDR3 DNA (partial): TGCGCCAGCAGCCTTAGCGGGGGGGCCGGAGATACG. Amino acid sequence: CASSLSGGAGDT. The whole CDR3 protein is CASSLSGGAGDTQYF.

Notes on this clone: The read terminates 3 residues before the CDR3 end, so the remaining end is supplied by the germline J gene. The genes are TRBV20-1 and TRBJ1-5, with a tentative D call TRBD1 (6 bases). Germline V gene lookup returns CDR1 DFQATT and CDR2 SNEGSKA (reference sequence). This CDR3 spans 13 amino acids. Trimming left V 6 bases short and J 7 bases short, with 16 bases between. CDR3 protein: CSAIDRKWQPQHF. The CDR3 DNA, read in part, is TGCAGTGCGATCGACAGGAAATGGCAGCCC.

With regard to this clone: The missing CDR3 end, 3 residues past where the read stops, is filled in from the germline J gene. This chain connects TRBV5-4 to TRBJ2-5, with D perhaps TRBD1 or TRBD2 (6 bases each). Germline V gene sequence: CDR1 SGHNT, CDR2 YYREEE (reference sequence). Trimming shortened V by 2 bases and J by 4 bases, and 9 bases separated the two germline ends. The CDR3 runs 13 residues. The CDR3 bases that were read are TGTGCCAGCAGCTTCAGGGGAGGAGAGACC. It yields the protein CASSFRGGET. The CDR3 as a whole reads CASSFRGGETQYF.

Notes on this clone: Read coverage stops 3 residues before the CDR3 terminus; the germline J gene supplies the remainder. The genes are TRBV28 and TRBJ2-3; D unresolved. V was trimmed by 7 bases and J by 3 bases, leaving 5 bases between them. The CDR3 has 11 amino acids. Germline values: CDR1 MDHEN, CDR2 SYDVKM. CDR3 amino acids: CASTRTDTQYF. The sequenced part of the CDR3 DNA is TGTGCCAGCACCCGGACAGATACG.

CDR3 DNA (partial): TGTGCCAGTAGTATAGATCTTGGCCTAGAAGAGACC. This translates into CASSIDLGLEET. The entire CDR3 protein is CASSIDLGLEETQYF. The V gene is TRBV19, the J gene TRBJ2-5; the D is unclear. The CDR3 goes on 3 residues after the read ends, and that part is filled in from the germline J gene. Trimming stripped 0 bases from V and 3 bases from J, with 11 bases between. The CDR3 consists of 15 residues. Germline CDR1 reads LNHDA; CDR2 reads SQIVND (reference sequence). Complete variable domain (other parts from reference TRBV19 and TRBJ2-5): DGGITQSPKYLFRKEGQNVTLSCEQNLNHDAMYWYRQDPGQGLRLIYYSQIVNDFQKGDIAEGYSVSREKKESFPLTVTSAQKNPTAFYLCASSIDLGLEETQYFGPGTRLLVL.